The 15 T cell receptor beta chains below all came from one sample that was sequenced in a study of cytomegalovirus exposure and HLA in healthy donors. The PCR ran on 60 Vbeta and 13 Jbeta primers. Sequenced by immunoSEQ multiplex PCR; TCRdb stores in-frame clones only, minus some. The sample contains about 130,000 clones, about 71% of which appear only once. The material sequenced was PBMCs. The receptors were sampled from a woman aged 45-60 years in good health and CMV-seronegative.

The gene calls are TRBV6-5 and TRBJ2-1; 9 bases agree with TRBD1. The CDR3 runs to 15 residues. J lost 8 bases, V lost 4 bases, and 9 bases had no gene match. Germline V CDR1 and CDR2: MNHEY, SVGAGI. The CDR3 spells CASSSPTRTGDEQFF. DNA for the CDR3: TGTGCCAGCAGTTCACCGACTCGGACAGGGGATGAGCAGTTCTTC.

The chain recombines TRBV6-5 with TRBJ1-2, with D possibly matching TRBD1 (6 bases). Trimming cost V 2 bases and J 8 bases, with 9 bases left between them. The CDR3 is 12 residues long. Germline V CDR1 and CDR2: MNHEY, SVGAGI. CDR3 amino acids: CASSYTGKGYTF. For the CDR3, the DNA is TGTGCCAGCAGTTACACAGGGAAAGGCTACACCTTC.

The DNA of the CDR3 is TGTGCCAGCTCAATACTAGCGGGAGTGGGAGGGGACAATGAGCAGTTCTTC. Translating it yields CASSILAGVGGDNEQFF. The rearrangement links TRBV7-2 to TRBJ2-1; TRBD2 agrees at 11 bases. The CDR3 extends over 17 amino acids. Germline V gives CDR1 SGHTA, CDR2 FQGNSA. J gave up 5 bases and V 8 bases, and 14 bases lay outside the gene matches.

The chain joins TRBV7-9 to TRBJ2-6, with D possibly being TRBD1 (5 bases). V lost 3 bases and J lost 5, with 8 bases in between. CDR3 length equals 14 residues. The germline V gene encodes CDR1 SEHNR and CDR2 FQNEAQ (reference sequence). CDR3 amino acids: CASSFSDRANVLTF. CDR3 in DNA: TGTGCCAGCAGCTTTTCGGACAGGGCCAACGTCCTGACTTTC.

This rearrangement joins TRBV6-4 to TRBJ2-3; TRBD2 aligns across 9 bases. V lost 0 bases and J lost 10; bases outside the gene matches: 11. CDR1 and CDR2 (germline): MRHNA, SNTAGT. This CDR3 has 16 residues. CDR3 bases: TGTGCCAGCAGTGACTCGTTCAGTAGCGGGAGTGATGCGCAGTATTTT. Translating gives CASSDSFSSGSDAQYF.

This chain joins TRBV27 and TRBJ2-3; 10 bases are a match to TRBD2. J was trimmed by 4 bases and V by 5 bases; bases with no gene match: 3. Germline CDR1 reads MNHEY; CDR2 reads SMNVEV (reference sequence). This CDR3 comprises 14 residues. CDR3 sequence (DNA): TGTGCCAGCAGTGGCCTAGCGGGAGCAGATACGCAGTATTTT. Amino acid sequence: CASSGLAGADTQYF.

The chain is built from TRBV30 and TRBJ1-5; TRBD1 matches at 9 bases. The CDR3 totals 13 residues. Germline V lookup: CDR1 GTSNPN, CDR2 SVGIG (reference sequence). V trimming: 4 bases; J trimming: 4 bases; junction bases outside the gene matches: 2. Here the CDR3 reads CAWKGQGNQPQHF. The CDR3 DNA is TGTGCCTGGAAGGGACAGGGAAATCAGCCCCAGCATTTT.

The chain joins TRBV30 to TRBJ2-7, with D possibly matching TRBD1 (5 bases). CDR3 length equals 13 residues. V lost 6 bases, J lost 2 bases, and 14 bases lay in between. Per the germline V gene, CDR1 is GTSNPN and CDR2 is SVGIG (reference sequence). DNA of the CDR3: TGTGCCTGTACTCGGTGGGGCGCCTACGAGCAGTACTTC. This codes for CACTRWGAYEQYF.

V gene TRBV20-1 combines with J gene TRBJ2-7; D not certain. From germline, CDR1 is DFQATT and CDR2 SNEGSKA (reference sequence). Deletions cut 4 bases from V and 11 bases from J, with 15 bases between. The CDR3 runs to 11 residues. CDR3 sequence: CSAIFSTMEYF. The DNA of the CDR3 is TGCAGTGCTATATTCAGTACCATGGAGTACTTC.

The chain has TRBV30 and TRBJ2-2, with D possibly being TRBD2 (6 bases). The V and J ends lost 5 bases and 1 base respectively, with 11 bases between them. CDR3 length: 14 amino acids. Germline values: CDR1 GTSNPN, CDR2 SVGIG (reference sequence). In DNA, the CDR3 is TGTGCCTGGGGGACTGGATGGAACACCGGGGAGCTGTTTTTT. Its protein is CAWGTGWNTGELFF. The full variable domain, rest sourced from reference TRBV30 and TRBJ2-2, is SQTIHQWPATLVQPVGSPLSLECTVEGTSNPNLYWYRQAAGRGLQLLFYSVGIGQISSEVPQNLSASRPQDRQFILSSKKLLLSDSGFYLCAWGTGWNTGELFFGEGSRLTVL.

This rearrangement joins TRBV6-5 to TRBJ2-1; 8 positions match TRBD2. CDR1 and CDR2 (germline): MNHEY, SVGAGI. The CDR3 loop spans 16 amino acids. V gave up 2 bases and J gave up 0 bases; unmatched junction bases: 3. CDR3 protein: CASSYLSGSSYNEQFF. The CDR3 DNA reads TGTGCCAGCAGTTACCTGAGCGGGAGCTCCTACAATGAGCAGTTCTTC.

Only one count was recorded for this clone. The V gene is TRBV25-1, the J gene TRBJ2-5; possible D gene TRBD1, 5 bases. The V end was cut by 2 bases, the J end by 5 bases, with 12 bases between. The CDR3 is 14 amino acids. CDR1 and CDR2 from the germline V gene are MGHDK and SYGVNS. This CDR3 is CASSEGQGQETQYF. The CDR3, as DNA: TGTGCCAGCAGTGAAGGTCAGGGCCAGGAGACCCAGTACTTC.

Written as DNA, the CDR3 is TGCGCCAGCAGCTTGGAACAGGGCTATAATTCACCCCTCCACTTT. Translated: CASSLEQGYNSPLHF. This chain joins TRBV5-1 and TRBJ1-6, with a weak D call TRBD1 (6 bases). The V gene lost 0 bases and the J gene lost 3 bases, with 7 bases spanning the gap. CDR1 and CDR2 from the germline V gene are SGHRS and YFSETQ. The CDR3 is 15 amino acids.

The rearrangement joins TRBV6-1 to TRBJ1-5; D gene unclear. With 5 bases removed from V and 3 bases from J, the gap between germline ends came to 14 bases. Germline V gene sequence: CDR1 MNHNS, CDR2 SASEGT. This CDR3 comprises 15 residues. The CDR3 spells CASSPSRFNNQPQHF. The CDR3 region has the DNA TGTGCCAGCAGTCCCAGCAGGTTTAACAATCAGCCCCAGCATTTT.

A single count supports this clone. The V and J genes are TRBV5-5 and TRBJ1-4, with D perhaps matching TRBD1 (5 bases). The CDR3 spans 13 residues. V lost 4 bases to trimming and J lost 4 bases, with 8 bases between them. Germline V gene lookup returns CDR1 SGHKS and CDR2 YYEKEE (reference sequence). CDR3 sequence reads: CASSAQGNEKLFF. The CDR3 DNA reads as TGTGCCAGCAGCGCCCAGGGTAATGAAAAACTGTTTTTT. The full variable domain, in which reference TRBV5-5 and TRBJ1-4 provide the parts outside the CDR3, is DAGVTQSPTHLIKTRGQQVTLRCSPISGHKSVSWYQQVLGQGPQFIFQYYEKEERGRGNFPDRFSARQFPNYSSELNVNALLLGDSALYLCASSAQGNEKLFFGSGTQLSVL.